This T cell receptor beta chain was retrieved from a study of tumor and adjacent non-tumor tissue in lung cancer. As for the study in general: The cohort had around eleven adenocarcinoma, a couple of squamous cell and 1 small cell patients.

Three rounds of nested PCR, following a modified ARM-PCR protocol, produced the TCRbeta library. TCRdb analysed the multiplex PCR reads with MiXCR anew, one entry per CDR3 protein. The table lists around 200,000 distinct CDR3 sequences, over 55% of them singletons. A note on this clonotype: Its antigen is not identified. One junction end does not reproduce the germline sequence, and a read error may be involved.

The V gene's germline CDR1 is SGHAT and CDR2 FQDESV (reference sequence). The CDR3 loop spans 17 amino acids. Study results and limitations: Compared with tumor, normal lung showed significantly lower TCR diversity. Higher tumor TCR diversity was associated with shorter survival.

RNA was extracted from bulk tissue without any cell sorting. Sample: lung tumor tissue. The clonotype was recovered from a man aged 55-75 years with non-small cell lung cancer. The V gene is TRBV11-1, the J gene TRBJ2-1; 10 bases map to TRBD2. The CDR3 protein is CASSLSRLAGDNNDQFF. CDR3 nucleotide sequence: TGTGCCAGCAGCTTATCTCGGCTAGCGGGAGACAACAATGACCAGTTCTTT.